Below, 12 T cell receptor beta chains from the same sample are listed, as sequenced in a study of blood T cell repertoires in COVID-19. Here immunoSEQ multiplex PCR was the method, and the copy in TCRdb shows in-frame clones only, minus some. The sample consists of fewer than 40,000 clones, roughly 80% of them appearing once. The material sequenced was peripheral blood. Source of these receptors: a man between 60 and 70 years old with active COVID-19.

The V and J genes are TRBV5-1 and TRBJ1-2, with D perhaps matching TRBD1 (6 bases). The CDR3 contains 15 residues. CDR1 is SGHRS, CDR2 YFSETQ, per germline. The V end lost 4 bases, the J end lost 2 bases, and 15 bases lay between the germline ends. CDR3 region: CASSPRGGANYGYTF. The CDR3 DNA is TGCGCCAGCAGCCCGCGGGGGGGGGCGAACTATGGCTACACCTTC.

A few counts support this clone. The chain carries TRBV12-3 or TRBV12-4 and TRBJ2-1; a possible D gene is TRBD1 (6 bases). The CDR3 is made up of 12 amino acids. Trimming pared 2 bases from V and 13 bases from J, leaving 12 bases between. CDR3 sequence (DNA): TGTGCCAGCAGTTTACCCTCAGGGGCCCAGTTCTTC. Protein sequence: CASSLPSGAQFF.

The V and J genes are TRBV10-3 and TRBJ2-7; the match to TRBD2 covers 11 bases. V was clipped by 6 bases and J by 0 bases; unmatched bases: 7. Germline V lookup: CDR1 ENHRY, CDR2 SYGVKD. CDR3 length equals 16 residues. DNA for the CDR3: TGTGCCATCAGGGGCACTAGCGGGAGAAGCTCCTACGAGCAGTACTTC. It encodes CAIRGTSGRSSYEQYF.

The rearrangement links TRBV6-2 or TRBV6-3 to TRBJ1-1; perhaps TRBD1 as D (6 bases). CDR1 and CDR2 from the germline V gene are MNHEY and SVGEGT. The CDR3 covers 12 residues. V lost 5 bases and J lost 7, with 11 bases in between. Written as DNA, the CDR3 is TGTGCCAGCAGTGGGTTGGACAGTGAAGCTTTCTTT. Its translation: CASSGLDSEAFF.

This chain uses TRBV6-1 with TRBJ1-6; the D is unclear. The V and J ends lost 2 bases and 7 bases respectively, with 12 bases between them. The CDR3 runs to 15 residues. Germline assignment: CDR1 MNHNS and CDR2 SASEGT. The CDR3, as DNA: TGTGCCAGCAGTGAATGGGCGGAGGTGAATTCACCCCTCCACTTT. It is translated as CASSEWAEVNSPLHF.

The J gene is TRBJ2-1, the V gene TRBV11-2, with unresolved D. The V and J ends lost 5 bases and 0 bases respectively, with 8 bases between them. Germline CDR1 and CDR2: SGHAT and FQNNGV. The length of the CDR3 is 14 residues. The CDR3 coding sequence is TGTGCCAGCAGCGAAGACTTCTCCTACAATGAGCAGTTCTTC. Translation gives CASSEDFSYNEQFF.

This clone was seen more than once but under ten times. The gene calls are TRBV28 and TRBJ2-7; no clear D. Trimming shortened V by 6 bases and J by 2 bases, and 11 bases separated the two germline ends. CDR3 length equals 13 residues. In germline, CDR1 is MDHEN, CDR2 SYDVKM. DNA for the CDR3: TGTGCCAGCAGCGCCCAGCGAACCTACGAGCAGTACTTC. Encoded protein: CASSAQRTYEQYF.

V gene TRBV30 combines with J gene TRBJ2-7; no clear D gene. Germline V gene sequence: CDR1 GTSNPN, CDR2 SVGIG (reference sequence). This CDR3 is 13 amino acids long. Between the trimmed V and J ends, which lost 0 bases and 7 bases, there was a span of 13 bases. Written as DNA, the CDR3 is TGTGCCTGGAGTGTACCGGGTCGTCGGGAGCAGTACTTC. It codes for CAWSVPGRREQYF. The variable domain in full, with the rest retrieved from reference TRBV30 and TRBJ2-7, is SQTIHQWPATLVQPVGSPLSLECTVEGTSNPNLYWYRQAAGRGLQLLFYSVGIGQISSEVPQNLSASRPQDRQFILSSKKLLLSDSGFYLCAWSVPGRREQYFGPGTRLTVT.

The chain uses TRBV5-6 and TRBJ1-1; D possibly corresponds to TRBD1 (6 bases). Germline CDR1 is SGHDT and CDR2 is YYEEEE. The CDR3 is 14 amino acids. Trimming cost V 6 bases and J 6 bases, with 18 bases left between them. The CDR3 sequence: CASIRIGGGAEAFF. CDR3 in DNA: TGTGCCAGCATCCGTATCGGAGGGGGGGCTGAAGCTTTCTTT.

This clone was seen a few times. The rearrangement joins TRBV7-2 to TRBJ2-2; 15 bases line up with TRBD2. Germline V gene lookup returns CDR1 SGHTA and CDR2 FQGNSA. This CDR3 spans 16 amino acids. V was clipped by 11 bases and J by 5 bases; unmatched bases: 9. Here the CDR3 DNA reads TGTGCCTCCCGGACTAGCGGGGGGGCGGGAACCGGGGAGCTGTTTTTT. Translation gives CASRTSGGAGTGELFF.

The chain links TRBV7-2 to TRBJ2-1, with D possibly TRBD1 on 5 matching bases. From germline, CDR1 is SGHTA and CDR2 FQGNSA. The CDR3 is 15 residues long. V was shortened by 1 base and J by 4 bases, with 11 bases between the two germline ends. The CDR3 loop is CASSLGLGPYNEQFF. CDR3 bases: TGTGCCAGCAGCTTAGGCCTGGGGCCGTACAATGAGCAGTTCTTC.

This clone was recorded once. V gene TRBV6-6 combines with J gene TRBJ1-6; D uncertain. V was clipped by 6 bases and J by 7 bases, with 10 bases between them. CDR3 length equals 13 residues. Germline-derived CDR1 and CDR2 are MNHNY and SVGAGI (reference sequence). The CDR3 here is CASRSDGNSPLHF. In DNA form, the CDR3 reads TGTGCCAGCAGAAGCGACGGAAATTCACCCCTCCACTTT.